This is a list of T cell receptor beta chains from one sample in a study of T cell repertoires in cytomegalovirus infection. TCRdb used MiXCR to reprocess the reads, holding one entry per CDR3 protein. The data contain hundreds of thousands of distinct CDR3 sequences, 40% to 50% of them seen just once; the ten biggest clones take up roughly two fifths. No antigens are known for them. The material was cultured PBMCs, obtained from culture after CMV antigen stimulation. Receptor source: a human donor in good health (CMV status not recorded). Some clones in this sample may be carry-over from other donors' samples. CDR3s include the opening cysteine and the closing phenylalanine or tryptophan. A D gene is named only where the DNA matches it firmly. Only part of the rows carry a size: once, few, many, or a class if the clone is expanded.

v_gene: TRBV5-6; j_gene: TRBJ2-7; abundance: NA; d_gene: TRBD1; CDR3aa: CASSRLGTVSYEQYF; CDR3nt: TGTGCCAGCAGCCGGCTCGGGACAGTCTCCTACGAGCAGTACTTC
v_gene: TRBV11-2; j_gene: TRBJ2-5; abundance: NA; d_gene: TRBD1; CDR3aa: CASSLVRRGLLTQYF; CDR3nt: TGTGCCAGCAGCTTAGTGCGCAGGGGGCTATTGACCCAGTACTTC
v_gene: TRBV7-2; j_gene: TRBJ1-3; abundance: few; d_gene: NA; CDR3aa: CASSLKDTIYF; CDR3nt: TGTGCCAGCAGCTTGAAAGACACCATATATTTT
v_gene: TRBV7-2; j_gene: TRBJ2-3; abundance: many; d_gene: NA; CDR3aa: CASSRPEGSPRDTDTQYF; CDR3nt: TGTGCCAGCAGCCGACCCGAAGGGTCCCCCAGGGACACAGATACGCAGTATTTT
v_gene: TRBV6-1; j_gene: TRBJ2-3; abundance: few; d_gene: TRBD2; CDR3aa: CASRWRAGGYTDTQYF; CDR3nt: TGTGCCAGCAGATGGCGAGCGGGGGGGTACACAGATACGCAGTATTTT
v_gene: TRBV28; j_gene: TRBJ1-1; abundance: NA; d_gene: TRBD1; CDR3aa: CASRSRDRLMNTEAFF; CDR3nt: TGTGCCAGCAGGTCTCGGGACAGACTTATGAACACTGAAGCTTTCTTT
v_gene: TRBV6-8; j_gene: TRBJ2-7; abundance: NA; d_gene: NA; CDR3aa: CASSYGGPASSYEQYF; CDR3nt: TGTGCCAGCAGTTACGGTGGTCCGGCCAGCTCCTACGAGCAGTACTTC
v_gene: TRBV27; j_gene: TRBJ1-5; abundance: few; d_gene: NA; CDR3aa: CASRLPRPDQHF; CDR3nt: TGTGCCAGCAGGCTACCCAGACCAGACCAGCATTTT
v_gene: TRBV7-8; j_gene: TRBJ2-1; abundance: NA; d_gene: NA; CDR3aa: CASRWGRARRHEQFF; CDR3nt: TGTGCCAGCAGATGGGGGCGGGCGCGTAGGCATGAGCAGTTCTTC
v_gene: TRBV6-1; j_gene: TRBJ2-1; abundance: NA; d_gene: NA; CDR3aa: CASTLRGGRDDEQFF; CDR3nt: TGTGCCAGCACCCTCAGGGGGGGGCGGGATGATGAGCAGTTCTTC
v_gene: TRBV7-2; j_gene: TRBJ1-2; abundance: few; d_gene: NA; CDR3aa: CASSLVGGATYGYTF; CDR3nt: TGTGCCAGCAGCTTAGTTGGGGGCGCGACCTATGGCTACACCTTC
v_gene: TRBV18; j_gene: TRBJ2-6; abundance: once; d_gene: NA; CDR3aa: CASSPRDPNVLTF; CDR3nt: TGTGCCAGCTCACCACGGGACCCGAACGTCCTGACTTTC
v_gene: TRBV4-1; j_gene: TRBJ2-1; abundance: NA; d_gene: TRBD2; CDR3aa: CASSRTSGGLSYNEQFF; CDR3nt: TGCGCCAGCAGCCGAACTAGCGGGGGCCTCTCCTACAATGAGCAGTTCTTC
v_gene: TRBV5-1; j_gene: TRBJ1-6; abundance: NA; d_gene: NA; CDR3aa: CASSLGQGERSPLHF; CDR3nt: TGCGCCAGCAGCTTGGGGCAGGGCGAGCGATCACCCCTCCACTTT
v_gene: TRBV11-3; j_gene: TRBJ2-1; abundance: NA; d_gene: NA; CDR3aa: CASGEGLYNEQFF; CDR3nt: TGTGCCAGCGGAGAGGGACTTTACAATGAGCAGTTCTTC
v_gene: TRBV4-3; j_gene: TRBJ2-3; abundance: few; d_gene: TRBD2; CDR3aa: CASSQDSRAGAPRDTQYF; CDR3nt: TGCGCCAGCAGCCAAGACTCTAGAGCGGGAGCACCAAGAGATACGCAGTATTTT
v_gene: TRBV6-2/TRBV6-3; j_gene: TRBJ1-3; abundance: NA; d_gene: NA; CDR3aa: CASSYSRASGNTIYF; CDR3nt: TGTGCCAGCAGTTACTCGAGGGCTTCTGGAAACACCATATATTTT
v_gene: TRBV11-2; j_gene: TRBJ2-7; abundance: NA; d_gene: TRBD2; CDR3aa: CASSSTSFPEREGGYEQYF; CDR3nt: TGTGCCAGCAGCTCCACCTCCTTCCCCGAGCGGGAGGGTGGATACGAGCAGTACTTC
v_gene: TRBV7-2; j_gene: TRBJ2-5; abundance: few; d_gene: TRBD2; CDR3aa: CASSPWRASGAETQYF; CDR3nt: TGTGCCAGCAGCCCCTGGCGGGCTAGCGGGGCAGAGACCCAGTACTTC
v_gene: TRBV9; j_gene: TRBJ1-1; abundance: NA; d_gene: NA; CDR3aa: CASSVGTVGTEAFF; CDR3nt: TGTGCCAGCAGCGTAGGGACAGTCGGCACTGAAGCTTTCTTT
v_gene: TRBV5-5; j_gene: TRBJ2-3; abundance: NA; d_gene: NA; CDR3aa: CASSSPGSMYTQYF; CDR3nt: TGTGCCAGCAGCTCCCCAGGGTCGATGTATACGCAGTATTTT
v_gene: TRBV7-2; j_gene: TRBJ1-2; abundance: few; d_gene: NA; CDR3aa: CASSLYGSGAGGYTF; CDR3nt: TGTGCCAGCAGCTTATACGGATCAGGGGCCGGTGGCTACACCTTC
v_gene: TRBV6-1; j_gene: TRBJ2-1; abundance: once; d_gene: TRBD2; CDR3aa: CASSASGALGQFF; CDR3nt: TGTGCCAGCAGCGCTAGCGGGGCTCTGGGGCAGTTCTTC
v_gene: TRBV12-5; j_gene: TRBJ1-2; abundance: once; d_gene: NA; CDR3aa: CASGNTGSFYGYTF; CDR3nt: TGTGCTAGTGGAAATACAGGGTCTTTCTATGGCTACACCTTC
v_gene: TRBV7-9; j_gene: TRBJ1-1; abundance: few; d_gene: NA; CDR3aa: CASSKLGGSTEAFF; CDR3nt: TGTGCCAGCAGCAAATTGGGGGGGAGCACTGAAGCTTTCTTT
v_gene: TRBV7-2; j_gene: TRBJ2-1; abundance: many; d_gene: TRBD2; CDR3aa: CASNHPLAGTQPSSSYNEQFF; CDR3nt: TGTGCCAGCAACCACCCTTTAGCGGGCACCCAACCTTCGAGCTCCTACAATGAGCAGTTCTTC
v_gene: TRBV7-8; j_gene: TRBJ2-5; abundance: NA; d_gene: NA; CDR3aa: CASSFTRGGETQYF; CDR3nt: TGTGCCAGCAGCTTCACCAGGGGAGGCGAGACCCAGTACTTC
v_gene: TRBV7-2; j_gene: TRBJ2-7; abundance: few; d_gene: NA; CDR3aa: CASSPRADSYEQYF; CDR3nt: TGTGCCAGCAGCCCGCGGGCAGACTCCTACGAGCAGTACTTC
v_gene: TRBV5-5; j_gene: TRBJ2-1; abundance: NA; d_gene: NA; CDR3aa: CATSGGTTYNEQFF; CDR3nt: TGTGCCACCTCGGGCGGGACAACATACAATGAGCAGTTCTTC
v_gene: TRBV25-1; j_gene: TRBJ2-5; abundance: NA; d_gene: TRBD2; CDR3aa: CASNIAGGKETQYF; CDR3nt: TGTGCCAGCAACATAGCGGGGGGGAAAGAGACCCAGTACTTC
v_gene: TRBV7-2; j_gene: TRBJ2-5; abundance: few; d_gene: TRBD2; CDR3aa: CASSRGGQETQYF; CDR3nt: TGTGCCAGCAGCCGGGGGGGCCAGGAGACCCAGTACTTC
v_gene: TRBV2; j_gene: TRBJ2-1; abundance: NA; d_gene: TRBD2; CDR3aa: CASSLLMTSGRALVYNEQFF; CDR3nt: TGTGCCAGCAGCCTCTTAATGACTAGCGGGAGGGCCCTCGTATACAATGAGCAGTTCTTC
v_gene: TRBV7-6; j_gene: TRBJ2-1; abundance: few; d_gene: NA; CDR3aa: CASSPGGSLDEQFF; CDR3nt: TGTGCCAGCAGCCCCGGCGGTAGCTTGGATGAGCAGTTCTTC
v_gene: TRBV6-5; j_gene: TRBJ1-1; abundance: NA; d_gene: NA; CDR3aa: CASSPGEGGTEAFF; CDR3nt: TGTGCCAGCAGTCCCGGGGAGGGCGGCACTGAAGCTTTCTTT
v_gene: TRBV7-2; j_gene: TRBJ1-1; abundance: few; d_gene: NA; CDR3aa: CASSFRGRTEAFF; CDR3nt: TGTGCCAGCAGCTTCAGGGGCCGAACTGAAGCTTTCTTT
v_gene: TRBV6-6; j_gene: TRBJ2-2; abundance: NA; d_gene: TRBD2; CDR3aa: CASSYSAGANTGELFF; CDR3nt: TGTGCCAGCAGTTACTCAGCGGGAGCGAACACCGGGGAGCTGTTTTTT
v_gene: TRBV7-2; j_gene: TRBJ2-3; abundance: few; d_gene: NA; CDR3aa: CASSRETEDTQYF; CDR3nt: TGTGCCAGCAGCCGAGAGACAGAAGATACGCAGTATTTT
v_gene: TRBV7-2; j_gene: TRBJ1-2; abundance: NA; d_gene: NA; CDR3aa: CASSLEHLGGYGYTF; CDR3nt: TGTGCCAGCAGCTTAGAACACCTGGGTGGATATGGCTACACCTTC
v_gene: TRBV7-2; j_gene: TRBJ1-2; abundance: few; d_gene: NA; CDR3aa: CASSSIGGDGYTF; CDR3nt: TGTGCCAGCAGCTCGATAGGGGGGGATGGCTACACCTTC
v_gene: TRBV6-5; j_gene: TRBJ2-2; abundance: NA; d_gene: NA; CDR3aa: CATTLGAGTGELFF; CDR3nt: TGTGCCACCACCCTAGGGGCGGGCACCGGGGAGCTGTTTTTT